This T cell receptor beta chain was retrieved from a study of T cells after yellow fever vaccination (dated by TCRdb to about 2019). In terms of the full investigation: Libraries from fractions with low cell numbers were prepared with the SMART-Seq v4 Ultra Low Input RNA kit. Bulk TCR alpha and beta repertoires were sequenced longitudinally to track T-cell clones before and after primary and booster YFV17D yellow fever vaccination. Two healthy male donors, one aged 18 to 30 and one aged 30 to 40 years, were included in the cohort. Blood was collected at multiple timepoints before and after primary and secondary immunization, and bulk PBMC replicates and cell subsets were isolated.

This clonotype has only a few counts. What this receptor recognizes is not known. No much larger clone exists at a distance of one base, and base qualities are not known. TCR cDNA was synthesized by 5'RACE template switching, which introduced a universal primer site and unique molecular identifiers. Priming of cDNA synthesis was performed from both the TCR alpha and TCR beta constant segments. Libraries were amplified in two PCR steps, with sample barcodes and sequencing adapters added in the second step. Sequencing of libraries was done on Illumina HiSeq 2500 (2x100 bp) or NovaSeq (2x150 bp). For the original study's pipeline: MIGEC handled demultiplexing of reads and collapsing into UMI consensus sequences, while MiXCR performed V(D)J alignment. Clonotypes responding to the vaccine were identified with edgeR on replicate PBMC samples, with the criteria of FDR below 0.01 and a log2 fold change above 5 up to day 15. Bulk clonotypes were assigned CD4 or CD8 identity according to which sequenced CD4 or CD8 repertoire held them at higher abundance. The public reads were reprocessed in TCRdb via fastp at Q25 and MiXCR, keeping in-frame beta chains. Identical CDR3 protein sequences are pooled into one entry, listed with their most common genes and DNA. These V and J calls derive from TCRdb rather than the authors' analysis. Present in this sample are a few hundred thousand distinct CDR3 sequences, roughly 6.2% of which were seen just once. The ten largest clonotypes hold 15% of the sample.

Trimming removed 0 bases from V and 4 bases from J, leaving 15 bases between the germline ends. Counted from cysteine to phenylalanine, this CDR3 has 15 amino acids. Solely the CDR3 DNA is kept, with 45 bases framed from the first base. As encoded in the germline V gene (reference sequence), CDR1 is GTSNPN while CDR2 is SVGIG. The sample's treatment or condition label, in plain terms: live attenuated yellow fever vaccine strain. At each blood-draw timepoint, two biological replicates of bulk PBMCs were obtained. PBMCs were isolated from peripheral blood using a standard Ficoll-Paque protocol. TriZol was used to extract RNA from bulk PBMCs, CD4 and CD8 fractions, and dextramer-positive and dextramer-negative fractions. Points the paper makes about the study in general: A small fraction of clonotypes appeared in both the CD4 and CD8 compartments, likely as a result of convergent recombination. FACS-sorted repertoires could contain abundant contaminating clonotypes from the bulk population, so computational filtering was required. After the booster, most clones that had expanded after primary vaccination were detected again (approximately 96% of CD4 and around nine tenths of CD8), suggesting broad maintenance of memory. Only two donors were included in the study, so the extent to which the findings can be generalized is limited. The secondary T-cell response was found to be weaker but faster than the primary response, with a peak reached on day 5 rather than on day 15.

The clonotype originates from a man aged 25-45 years who received the YFV17D yellow fever vaccine. The specimen was PBMCs, collected 5 days after the yellow fever booster vaccination. This chain is built from TRBV30 and TRBJ1-1; the D gene cannot be named for sure. The CDR3 region: CAWSVLSRSGTEAFF. The sequenced DNA is TGTGCCTGGAGTGTACTGAGCAGGTCGGGCACTGAAGCTTTCTTT.